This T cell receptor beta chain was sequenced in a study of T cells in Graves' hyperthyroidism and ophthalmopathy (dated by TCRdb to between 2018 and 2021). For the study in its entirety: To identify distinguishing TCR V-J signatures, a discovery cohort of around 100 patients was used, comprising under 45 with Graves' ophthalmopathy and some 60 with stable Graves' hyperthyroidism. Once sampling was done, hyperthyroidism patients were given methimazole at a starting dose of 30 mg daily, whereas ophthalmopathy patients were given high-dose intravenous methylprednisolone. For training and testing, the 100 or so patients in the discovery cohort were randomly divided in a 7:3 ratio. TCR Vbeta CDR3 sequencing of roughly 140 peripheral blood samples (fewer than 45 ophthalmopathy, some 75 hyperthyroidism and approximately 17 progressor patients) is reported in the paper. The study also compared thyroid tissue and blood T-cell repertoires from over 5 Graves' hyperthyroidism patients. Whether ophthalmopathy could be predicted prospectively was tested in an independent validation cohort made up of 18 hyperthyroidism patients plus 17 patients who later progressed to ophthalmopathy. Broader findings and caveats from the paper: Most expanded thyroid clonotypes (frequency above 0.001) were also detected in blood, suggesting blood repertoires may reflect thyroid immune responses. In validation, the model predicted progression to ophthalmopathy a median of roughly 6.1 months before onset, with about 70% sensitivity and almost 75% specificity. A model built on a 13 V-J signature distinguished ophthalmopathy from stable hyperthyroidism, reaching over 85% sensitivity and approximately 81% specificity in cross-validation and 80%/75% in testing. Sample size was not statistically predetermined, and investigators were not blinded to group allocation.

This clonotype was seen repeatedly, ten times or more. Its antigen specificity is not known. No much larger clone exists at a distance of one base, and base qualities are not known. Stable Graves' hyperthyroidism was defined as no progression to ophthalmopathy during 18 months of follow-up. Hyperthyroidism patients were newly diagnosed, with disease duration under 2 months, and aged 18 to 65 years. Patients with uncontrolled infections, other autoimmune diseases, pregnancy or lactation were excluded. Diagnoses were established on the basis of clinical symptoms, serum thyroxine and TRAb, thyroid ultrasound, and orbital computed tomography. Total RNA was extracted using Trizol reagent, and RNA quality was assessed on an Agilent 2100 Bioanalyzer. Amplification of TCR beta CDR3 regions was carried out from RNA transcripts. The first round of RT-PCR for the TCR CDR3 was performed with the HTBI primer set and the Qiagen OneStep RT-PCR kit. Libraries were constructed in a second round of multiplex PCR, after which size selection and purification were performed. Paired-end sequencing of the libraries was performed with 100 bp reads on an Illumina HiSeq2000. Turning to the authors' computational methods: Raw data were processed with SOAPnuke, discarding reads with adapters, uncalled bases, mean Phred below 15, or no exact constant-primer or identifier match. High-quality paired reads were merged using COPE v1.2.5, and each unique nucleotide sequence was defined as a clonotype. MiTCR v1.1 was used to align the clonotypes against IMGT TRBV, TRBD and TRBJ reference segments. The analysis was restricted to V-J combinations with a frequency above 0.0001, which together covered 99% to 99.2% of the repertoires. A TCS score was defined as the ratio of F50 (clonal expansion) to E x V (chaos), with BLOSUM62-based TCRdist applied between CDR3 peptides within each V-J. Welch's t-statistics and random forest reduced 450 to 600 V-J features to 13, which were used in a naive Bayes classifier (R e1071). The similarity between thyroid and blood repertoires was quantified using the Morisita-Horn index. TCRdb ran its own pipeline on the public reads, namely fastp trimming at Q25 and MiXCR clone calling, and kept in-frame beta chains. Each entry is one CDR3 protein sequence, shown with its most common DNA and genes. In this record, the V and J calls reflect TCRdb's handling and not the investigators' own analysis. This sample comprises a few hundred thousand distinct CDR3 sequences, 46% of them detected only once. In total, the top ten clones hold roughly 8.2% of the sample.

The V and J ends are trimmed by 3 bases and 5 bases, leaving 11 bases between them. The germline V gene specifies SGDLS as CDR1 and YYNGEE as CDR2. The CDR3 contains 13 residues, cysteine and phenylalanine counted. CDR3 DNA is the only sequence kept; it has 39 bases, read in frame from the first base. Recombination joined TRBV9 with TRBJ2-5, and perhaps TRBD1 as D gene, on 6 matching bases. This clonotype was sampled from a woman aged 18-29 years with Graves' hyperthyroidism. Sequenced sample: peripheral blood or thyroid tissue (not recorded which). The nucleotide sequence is TGTGCCAGCAGCGAGGGGGACGTGGAGACCCAGTACTTC. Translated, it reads CASSEGDVETQYF.